What follows describes a single T cell receptor beta chain. This clonotype occurred many times. There is no known antigen for this receptor. Germline is not matched at one junction end, which may reflect a read error. TCR beta CDR3 regions were amplified from RNA transcripts. The TCR CDR3 was subjected to a first round of RT-PCR using the HTBI primer set and the Qiagen OneStep RT-PCR kit. Libraries were constructed in a second round of multiplex PCR, after which size selection and purification were performed. The libraries were sequenced on an Illumina HiSeq2000 using paired-end 100 bp reads. As for how the authors treated the data: SOAPnuke was used to process the raw data, removing reads that contained adapters or uncalled bases, had a mean Phred below 15, or lacked an exact match to the constant primer or identifier. High-quality paired reads were merged using COPE v1.2.5, and each unique nucleotide sequence was defined as a clonotype. Clonotypes were aligned to IMGT TRBV, TRBD and TRBJ reference segments using MiTCR v1.1. Only V-J combinations with frequency above 0.0001, covering roughly 99% of repertoires, were analysed. A TCS score was defined as the ratio between F50 (clonal expansion) and ExV (chaos), using BLOSUM62-based TCRdist between CDR3 peptides within each V-J. Welch's t-statistics and random forest reduced roughly 530 V-J features to around 14, which were used in a naive Bayes classifier (R e1071). The public reads were run again by TCRdb, first through fastp at Q25 and then through MiXCR, and only productive beta chains were kept. Identical CDR3 protein sequences are pooled into one entry, listed with their most common genes and DNA. TCRdb, not the original authors, processed these V and J calls. The sample table shows fewer than 750,000 distinct CDR3 sequences, and 13% to 15% are seen once. The top ten clones comprise 12% of the sample.

The sample originates from a study of T cells in Graves' hyperthyroidism and ophthalmopathy (dated by TCRdb to between 2017 and 2020). For the wider study: Peripheral blood samples were taken at the time of initial diagnosis, prior to any treatment. A discovery cohort of roughly 100 patients, about 40 with Graves' ophthalmopathy and about 58 with stable Graves' hyperthyroidism, was used to find distinguishing TCR V-J signatures. The paper reports TCR Vbeta CDR3 sequencing of approximately 140 peripheral blood samples: under 45 ophthalmopathy, under 80 hyperthyroidism and around 17 progressor patients. After sampling, hyperthyroidism patients received methimazole starting at 30 mg daily, and ophthalmopathy patients received high-dose intravenous methylprednisolone. In roughly six Graves' hyperthyroidism patients, the study also compared T-cell repertoires from thyroid tissue with T-cell repertoires from blood. The roughly 91 discovery patients were randomly split 7:3 into training and test sets. Prospective prediction of ophthalmopathy was tested in an independent validation cohort of some 20 hyperthyroidism patients and roughly 16 patients who later progressed to ophthalmopathy.

What the work shows at the level of the full study, not this receptor alone: A model built on a 13 V-J signature distinguished ophthalmopathy from stable hyperthyroidism, reaching 85% to 90% sensitivity and 81.08% specificity in cross-validation and 80%/75% in testing. No statistical method was used to fix the sample size in advance, and group allocation was not hidden from the investigators. Most expanded thyroid clonotypes (frequency above 0.001) were also detected in blood, suggesting blood repertoires may reflect thyroid immune responses. During validation, the model predicted progression to ophthalmopathy a median of around 6 months ahead of onset, with more than 55% sensitivity and under 85% specificity.

The CDR3 contains 15 residues, cysteine and phenylalanine counted. Only the CDR3 DNA stays, 45 bases, in frame from base 1. Per the germline V gene (reference sequence), SSHAT is the CDR1 and FNYEAQ is the CDR2. Ophthalmopathy patients had moderately to severely active disease, Clinical Activity Score of at least 3, NOSPECS grade of at least 4, and duration under 3 months. Patients with uncontrolled infections, other autoimmune diseases, pregnancy or lactation were excluded. Diagnoses were established on the basis of clinical symptoms, serum thyroxine and TRAb, thyroid ultrasound, and orbital computed tomography. PBMCs were isolated from about 9.1 ml of fresh peripheral blood by Ficoll-Paque density gradient centrifugation. Total RNA was extracted using Trizol reagent, and RNA quality was assessed on an Agilent 2100 Bioanalyzer.

Input material: blood. The chain is assembled from TRBV7-7 and TRBJ2-3; matching of 6 bases hints at TRBD2 as the D gene. This clonotype was obtained from a woman in her forties or fifties with Graves' ophthalmopathy. The DNA sequence follows: TGTGCTAGCAGCTTATCGTCGGGGGTGACAGATACGCAGTATTTT. Its coded protein is CASSLSSGVTDTQYF. Reference TRBV7-7 and TRBJ2-3 proteins supply the regions before and after the CDR3; the full variable domain is: GAGVSQSPRYKVTKRGQDVTLRCDPISSHATLYWYQQALGQGPEFLTYFNYEAQPDKSGLPSDRFSAERPEGSISTLTIQRTEQRDSAMYRCASSLSSGVTDTQYFGPGTRLTVL.